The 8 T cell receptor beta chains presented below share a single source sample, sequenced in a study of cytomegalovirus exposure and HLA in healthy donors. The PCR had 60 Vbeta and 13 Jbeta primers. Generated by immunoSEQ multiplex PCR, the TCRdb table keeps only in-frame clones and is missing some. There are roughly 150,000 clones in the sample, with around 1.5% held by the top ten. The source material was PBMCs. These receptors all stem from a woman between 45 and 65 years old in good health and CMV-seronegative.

CDR3: CASSPQETQYF. In DNA form, the CDR3 reads TGTGCCAGCAGCCCTCAAGAGACCCAGTACTTC. The V gene is TRBV7-9, the J gene TRBJ2-5; no clear D. With 5 bases removed from V and 2 bases from J, the gap between germline ends came to 3 bases. CDR1 is SEHNR, CDR2 FQNEAQ, per germline (reference sequence). The CDR3 contains 11 residues.

The CDR3: CASSEIHFDTQGGGGYTF. The CDR3 nucleotides are TGTGCCAGCAGTGAGATCCATTTCGACACCCAAGGAGGGGGCGGCTACACCTTC. The chain carries TRBV25-1 and TRBJ1-2; 7 bases match TRBD1. Germline values: CDR1 MGHDK, CDR2 SYGVNS. V dropped 3 bases and J dropped 8; count of bases not matched to a gene: 21. This CDR3 region has 18 residues.

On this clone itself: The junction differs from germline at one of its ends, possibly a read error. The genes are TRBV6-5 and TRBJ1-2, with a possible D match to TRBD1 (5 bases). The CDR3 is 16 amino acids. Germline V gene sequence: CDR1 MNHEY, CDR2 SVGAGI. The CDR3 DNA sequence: TGTGCCAGCATTTACGCTTCCGGGTCAGGGTCTCTTGGCTACACCTTC. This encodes CASIYASGSGSLGYTF.

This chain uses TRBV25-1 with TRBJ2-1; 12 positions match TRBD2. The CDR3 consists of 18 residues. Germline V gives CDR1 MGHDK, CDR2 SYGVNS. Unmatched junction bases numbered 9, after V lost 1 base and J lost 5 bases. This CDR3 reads CASSEFGGTSGSDNEQFF. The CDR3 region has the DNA TGTGCCAGCAGTGAATTCGGTGGGACTAGCGGGTCTGACAATGAGCAGTTCTTC.

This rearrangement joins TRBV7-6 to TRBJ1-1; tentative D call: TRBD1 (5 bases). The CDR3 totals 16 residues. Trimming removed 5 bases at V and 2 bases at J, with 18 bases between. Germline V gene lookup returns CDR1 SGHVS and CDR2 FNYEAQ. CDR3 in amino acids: CASSLLSSQGNTEAFF. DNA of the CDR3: TGTGCCAGCAGCCTATTATCCTCTCAGGGAAACACTGAAGCTTTCTTT.

Written as DNA, the CDR3 is TGCGCCAGCAGAGTCGACAGGGCGGGGAGGAATTCACCCCTCCACTTT. This sequence encodes CASRVDRAGRNSPLHF. The chain employs TRBV5-1 and TRBJ1-6, with 7 bases identical to TRBD1. Trimming cost V 5 bases and J 7 bases; bases outside gene matches: 12. The CDR3 is 16 amino acids. CDR1 and CDR2 (germline): SGHRS, YFSETQ.

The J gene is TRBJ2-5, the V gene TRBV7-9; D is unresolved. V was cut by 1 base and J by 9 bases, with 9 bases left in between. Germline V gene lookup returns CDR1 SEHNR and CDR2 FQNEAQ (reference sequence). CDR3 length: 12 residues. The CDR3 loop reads CASSLGAPAQYF. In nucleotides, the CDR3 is TGTGCCAGCAGCTTAGGGGCCCCCGCCCAGTACTTC.

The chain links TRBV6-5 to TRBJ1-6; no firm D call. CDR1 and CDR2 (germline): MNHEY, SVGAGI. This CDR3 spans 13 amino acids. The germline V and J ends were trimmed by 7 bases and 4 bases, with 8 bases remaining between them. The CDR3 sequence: CASMYGYNSPLHF. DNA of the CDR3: TGTGCCAGCATGTACGGGTATAATTCACCCCTCCACTTT.